Each of the 31 T cell receptor beta chains below was sequenced from the same sample in a study of T cell clonality in common variable immunodeficiency. Clones were sequenced by immunoSEQ multiplex PCR, and TCRdb holds only the in-frame ones, with some missing. The sample has some 40,000 clones, none seen only once. The sequencing input was peripheral blood mononuclear cells. The receptors come from a person between 18 and 75 years old in good health.

This clone was detected ten times or more. Read sequence stops 3 residues before the CDR3 end, and the germline J gene provides the missing end. The chain is built from TRBV2 and TRBJ2-2, with 9 bases lining up with TRBD1. This CDR3 has 16 amino acids. Germline V lookup: CDR1 SNHLY, CDR2 FYNNEI. V lost 4 bases and J lost 4; bases outside the gene matches: 7. CDR3 bases read: TGTGCCAGCAGTGGGACAGGGGCTCCTTCCACCGGGGAG. Its protein is CASSGTGAPSTGE. The CDR3 in full is CASSGTGAPSTGELFF.

This clone was detected many times. With the read ending 3 residues before the CDR3 end, the germline J gene is used to fill in that end. V is TRBV2 and J is TRBJ2-4; tentatively, D is TRBD2 (5 bases). Germline assignment: CDR1 SNHLY and CDR2 FYNNEI. The CDR3 loop spans 13 amino acids. V was cut by 11 bases and J by 0 bases, with 11 bases left in between. The CDR3 reads CAGERLAKNIQYF. The CDR3 bases that were read are TGTGCCGGCGAGCGGTTAGCCAAAAACATT.

In this sample, this clone turned up a few times. The read finishes 3 residues shy of the CDR3 end, and the germline J gene is used to complete it. This chain uses TRBV30 with TRBJ1-2; 7 nucleotides match TRBD1. CDR1 and CDR2 from the germline V gene are GTSNPN and SVGIG (reference sequence). The CDR3 covers 14 residues. The covered CDR3 bases are TGTGCCTGGAGCGACAGGGCGTTCTCCTGCGAG. Translating it yields CAWSDRAFSCE. In full, the CDR3 reads CAWSDRAFSCEYTF.

This clone was found a few times. The CDR3 is cut off 3 residues early in the read; its end comes from the germline J gene. This rearrangement joins TRBV30 to TRBJ2-2; TRBD2 is a possible D gene (7 bases). CDR1 and CDR2 from the germline V gene are GTSNPN and SVGIG (reference sequence). This CDR3 region has 17 residues. This CDR3 is CAWSLPFWGGRNEKLFF. CDR3 DNA, as far as it was read: TGTGCCTGGAGTTTACCCTTTTGGGGGGGCCGTAATGAAAAG.

This clone was found many times. The read halts 3 residues ahead of the CDR3 end, with the missing end drawn from the germline J gene. The chain carries TRBV19 and TRBJ2-6; TRBD2 agrees at 7 bases. This CDR3 has 16 amino acids. V shed 3 bases and J 4 bases; nucleotides not matched to a gene: 6. Germline values: CDR1 LNHDA, CDR2 SQIVND (reference sequence). Incomplete CDR3 DNA: TGTGCCAGTAGTATGGGCCGGGGGGTAGGGGCCAACGTC. Encoded protein: CASSMGRGVGANV. The whole CDR3 region reads CASSMGRGVGANVLTF.

Details on this clone: The CDR3 goes on 3 residues after the read ends, and that part is filled in from the germline J gene. This chain connects TRBV18 to TRBJ2-1; D possibly corresponds to TRBD2 (6 bases). The CDR3 has 15 amino acids. Germline-derived CDR1 and CDR2 are KGHSH and LQKENI. V lost 3 bases to trimming and J lost 5 bases, with 14 bases between them. Partial CDR3 DNA: TGTGCCAGCTCACCCCAGGCGGGGCCCGACAATGAG. Its translation: CASSPQAGPDNE. The CDR3 as a whole reads CASSPQAGPDNEQFF.

This clone was recorded many times. The sequenced fragment ends 3 residues before the CDR3 boundary, so the rest is inferred from the germline J gene. The V and J genes are TRBV29-1 and TRBJ2-5, with D possibly being TRBD2 (6 bases). The V gene's germline CDR1 is SQVTM and CDR2 ANQGSEA. Trimming took off 2 bases at V and 5 bases at J, with 9 bases between the two ends. CDR3 length equals 12 residues. CDR3 DNA (partial): TGCAGCGTTGAACAGGAGGGGGAGACC. Its translation: CSVEQEGET. The entire CDR3 protein reads CSVEQEGETQYF.

The sample holds many counts of this clone. The CDR3 end lies 3 residues beyond the end of the read and is filled in from the germline J gene. The chain employs TRBV2 and TRBJ2-7; TRBD1 matches 7 bases. This CDR3 contains 13 residues. V shed 11 bases and J 4 bases; nucleotides not matched to a gene: 11. CDR1 and CDR2 from the germline V gene are SNHLY and FYNNEI. CDR3 bases read: TGTGCCGGAAACCCACAGGGGATATACGAG. Translation: CAGNPQGIYE. The entire CDR3 sequence reads CAGNPQGIYEQYF.

This clone was counted between two and nine times. The read ends 3 residues early relative to the CDR3; the germline J gene fills the gap. This chain uses TRBV7-9 with TRBJ1-4; D possibly corresponds to TRBD1 (5 bases). The CDR3 length is 14 residues. The V gene's germline CDR1 is SEHNR and CDR2 FQNEAQ (reference sequence). The ends were cut back, 4 bases at V and 6 bases at J, with 12 bases in the middle. CDR3 in amino acids: CASSSQGPYEKLFF. CDR3 bases read: TGTGCCAGCAGCTCGCAGGGCCCTTATGAAAAA.

At least ten counts were recorded for this clone. Coverage ceases 3 residues before the CDR3 finishes, and the germline J gene fills in the end. V usage is TRBV20-1 and J usage is TRBJ2-3; 8 nucleotides agree with TRBD1. There are 15 residues in the CDR3. Germline CDR1 reads DFQATT; CDR2 reads SNEGSKA (reference sequence). Trimming at V came to 6 bases and at J to 5 bases, leaving 13 bases not matched to a gene. Incomplete CDR3 DNA: TGCAGTGCAACCCGTAGGGTAACAGGGGGAGATACG. Translating it yields CSATRRVTGGDT. The whole CDR3 protein is CSATRRVTGGDTQYF.

For this clone: The read ends 3 residues before the CDR3 terminus; that terminus is restored from the germline J gene. V is TRBV20-1 and J is TRBJ1-1; 10 bases fit TRBD1. The length of the CDR3 is 15 residues. In germline, CDR1 is DFQATT, CDR2 SNEGSKA (reference sequence). The J segment lost 3 bases and the V segment lost 3 bases, leaving 7 bases of the junction unmatched. CDR3 amino acids: CSASSRTGGDTEAFF. CDR3 DNA, as far as it was read: TGCAGTGCTAGTTCAAGGACAGGGGGGGACACTGAA.

This clone turned up a few times. The CDR3 end lies 3 residues beyond the end of the read and is filled in from the germline J gene. This rearrangement joins TRBV6-1 to TRBJ2-3, with D possibly matching TRBD1 (5 bases). Germline CDR1 MNHNS, CDR2 SASEGT. This CDR3 is 12 amino acids long. CDR3 bases read: TGTGCCAGCAGTGACAGGGAAGAGACG. Translating it yields CASSDREET. The entire CDR3 is CASSDREETQYF.

This clone was seen many times. CDR3 DNA (partial): TGTGCCAGCAGCGCGGAAGCGGGAGGGGTTGCAGATACG. Its protein product is CASSAEAGGVADT. The whole CDR3 is CASSAEAGGVADTQYF. The chain recombines TRBV9 with TRBJ2-3; 10 positions agree with TRBD2. The read comes to an end 3 residues before the CDR3 does, leaving the germline J gene to fill in the end. The CDR3 covers 16 residues. The junction had 8 bases not matched to a gene; V was cut back by 3 bases and J by 4 bases. CDR1 and CDR2 from the germline V gene are SGDLS and YYNGEE.

This clone has a count of ten or more. The read terminates 3 residues before the CDR3 end, so the remaining end is supplied by the germline J gene. The chain is built from TRBV6-1 and TRBJ1-2; no reliable D call. CDR1 MNHNS and CDR2 SASEGT come from the germline V gene. This CDR3 is built from 11 residues. The CDR3 sequence is CASSERQGYTF. The CDR3 DNA, read in part, is TGTGCCAGCAGTGAAAGGCAGGGC.

Ten or more counts support this clone. Read data end 3 residues before the CDR3 end; the end is taken from the germline J gene. The chain combines TRBV10-3 with TRBJ1-1; 9 bases fit TRBD1. The J segment lost 6 bases and the V segment lost 2 bases, leaving 1 base of the junction unmatched. The germline V gene encodes CDR1 ENHRY and CDR2 SYGVKD. This CDR3 is 13 amino acids long. CDR3 bases read: TGTGCCATCAGTGAGGACAGGGGGGCTGAA. Amino acid sequence: CAISEDRGAE. The full CDR3 reads CAISEDRGAEAFF.

This clone came up many times. The read comes to an end 3 residues before the CDR3 does, leaving the germline J gene to fill in the end. The chain links TRBV19 to TRBJ2-3; 10 nucleotides agree with TRBD2. The CDR3 has 15 residues. J gave up 1 base and V 3 bases, and 1 base lay outside the gene matches. In germline, CDR1 is LNHDA, CDR2 SQIVND (reference sequence). CDR3 bases read: TGTGCCAGTAGTATCCTAGCGGGGGGCACAGATACG. It encodes CASSILAGGTDT. The whole CDR3 region reads CASSILAGGTDTQYF.

This clone was counted ten times or more. The CDR3 end falls 3 residues outside the read, so it is completed with the germline J gene. The chain uses TRBV20-1 and TRBJ2-2; 10 bases agree with TRBD2. V lost 0 bases and J lost 4; bases outside the gene matches: 5. This CDR3 contains 16 residues. Germline lookup yields CDR1 DFQATT and CDR2 SNEGSKA (reference sequence). CDR3 DNA (partial): TGCAGTGCTAGAGAATGGACTAGCGGACTCACCGGGGAG. Residues: CSAREWTSGLTGE. The full CDR3 protein is CSAREWTSGLTGELFF.

With regard to this clone: The sequenced fragment ends 3 residues before the CDR3 boundary, so the rest is inferred from the germline J gene. The J gene is TRBJ2-7, the V gene TRBV20-1; possibly TRBD2 for D (6 bases). Germline-derived CDR1 and CDR2 are DFQATT and SNEGSKA (reference sequence). Trimming cost V 5 bases and J 2 bases, with 16 bases left between them. The CDR3 totals 14 residues. The CDR3 spells CSASLGGDTYEQYF. The CDR3 DNA, read in part, is TGCAGTGCTTCCTTGGGGGGTGACACCTACGAG.

The sample holds a few counts of this clone. The CDR3 is cut off 3 residues early in the read; its end comes from the germline J gene. The chain links TRBV20-1 to TRBJ2-1, with 8 bases identical to TRBD1. V trimming: 4 bases; J trimming: 1 base; junction bases outside the gene matches: 3. The CDR3 is made up of 14 amino acids. Germline loops: CDR1 DFQATT, CDR2 SNEGSKA (reference sequence). The CDR3 is CSANRGVSYNEQFF. The CDR3 bases that were read are TGCAGTGCTAACAGGGGGGTTTCCTACAATGAG.

This clone was seen many times. The read is 3 residues too short to cover the CDR3 end, so that end is filled in from the germline J gene. V is TRBV7-2 and J is TRBJ2-3; 8 nucleotides line up with TRBD1. V shed 4 bases, J shed 5 bases, and the junction held 5 bases outside the gene matches. Germline CDR1 is SGHTA and CDR2 is FQGNSA. This CDR3 is built from 14 residues. The CDR3 spells CASSSRTGLDTQYF. CDR3 DNA, as far as it was read: TGTGCCAGCAGCTCACGGACAGGGCTAGATACG.

To note about this clone: The germline gene is not matched at one end of the junction; a read error may be the cause. Sequencing ends 3 residues short of the CDR3 end; the germline J gene provides the rest. The gene calls are TRBV5-1 and TRBJ2-7, with D possibly TRBD2 on 5 matching bases. Germline V gives CDR1 SGHRS, CDR2 YFSETQ. The CDR3 spans 15 residues. CDR3 in amino acids: CAGSLEVQQSLEQYF. The CDR3 DNA, read in part, is TGCGCCGGCAGCTTGGAGGTCCAACAATCTCTCGAG.

This clone was counted ten times or more. The DNA ends 3 residues before the CDR3 does, and the rest of the CDR3 is filled in from the germline J gene. The rearrangement links TRBV2 to TRBJ2-3; 7 positions agree with TRBD1. The CDR3 totals 15 residues. The germline gives CDR1 SNHLY, CDR2 FYNNEI. CDR3 amino acids: CASSAQGVTQETQYF. CDR3 DNA, as far as it was read: TGTGCCAGCAGTGCCCAGGGGGTAACTCAAGAGACG.

The sample holds many counts of this clone. The read terminates 3 residues before the CDR3 end, so the remaining end is supplied by the germline J gene. This rearrangement joins TRBV6-1 to TRBJ2-7; a possible D gene is TRBD1 (6 bases). In germline, CDR1 is MNHNS, CDR2 SASEGT. Trimming left V 4 bases short and J 1 base short, with 11 bases between. The CDR3 loop spans 14 amino acids. The sequenced part of the CDR3 DNA is TGTGCCAGCAGTGTGACAGGCACTTCCTACGAG. This sequence encodes CASSVTGTSYE. The entire CDR3 protein is CASSVTGTSYEQYF.

This clone was observed at least ten times. The read ends 3 residues shy of where the CDR3 ends; the end is completed using the germline J gene. The rearrangement joins TRBV30 to TRBJ1-2, with 7 bases aligning to TRBD1. The CDR3 sequence is 12 residues long. Germline V CDR1 and CDR2: GTSNPN, SVGIG (reference sequence). V dropped 8 bases and J dropped 5; count of bases not matched to a gene: 8. Incomplete CDR3 DNA: TGTGCCGGGGACAGTAGGCTTTATGGC. Its protein product is CAGDSRLYG. The whole CDR3 is CAGDSRLYGYTF. Full variable domain (outside the CDR3, taken from reference TRBV30 and TRBJ1-2): SQTIHQWPATLVQPVGSPLSLECTVEGTSNPNLYWYRQAAGRGLQLLFYSVGIGQISSEVPQNLSASRPQDRQFILSSKKLLLSDSGFYLCAGDSRLYGYTFGSGTRLTVV.

Of note for this clone: The read stops 3 residues short of the end of the CDR3; the missing end is completed from the germline J gene. The chain joins TRBV19 to TRBJ1-5, with TRBD1 matching 7 bases. The germline CDR1 and CDR2 sequences are LNHDA and SQIVND (reference sequence). V lost 4 bases to trimming and J lost 7 bases; unmatched junction nucleotides: 13. This CDR3 contains 16 residues. CDR3 DNA, as far as it was read: TGTGCCAGTAGTACCACCGATAGAAGGGGGCTACAGCCC. Encoded protein: CASSTTDRRGLQP. The CDR3 in full is CASSTTDRRGLQPQHF.

There are many counts of this clone. The read ends 3 residues shy of where the CDR3 ends; the end is completed using the germline J gene. The J gene is TRBJ2-3, the V gene TRBV10-1; D is undetermined. From germline, CDR1 is WNHNN and CDR2 SYGVQD (reference sequence). V shed 3 bases and J shed 2 bases, with 15 bases lying between them. The CDR3 extends over 16 amino acids. The sequenced part of the CDR3 DNA is TGCGCCAGCAGTGACCAAGGCCAGCGCTACACAGATACG. It encodes CASSDQGQRYTDT. The full CDR3 is CASSDQGQRYTDTQYF.

This clone is classed as medium-sized. The read finishes 3 residues shy of the CDR3 end, and the germline J gene is used to complete it. This chain links TRBV10-1 with TRBJ2-5; 12 positions match TRBD2. Germline V gene sequence: CDR1 WNHNN, CDR2 SYGVQD (reference sequence). The CDR3 runs 14 residues. V lost 9 bases, J lost 4 bases, and 6 bases stayed unmatched. CDR3 loop: CASQTSGGAETQYF. The CDR3 DNA, read in part, is TGCGCCAGTCAGACTAGCGGGGGCGCAGAGACC.

Ten or more counts support this clone. The read ends 3 residues early relative to the CDR3; the germline J gene fills the gap. The rearrangement links TRBV5-4 to TRBJ1-1; 9 bases match TRBD1. The CDR3 extends over 12 amino acids. Germline CDR1 SGHNT, CDR2 YYREEE (reference sequence). CDR3 DNA (partial): TGTGCCAGCAGCCGGGACAGGGTCGAA. Its protein is CASSRDRVE. The whole CDR3 sequence reads CASSRDRVEAFF.

The sample holds many counts of this clone. The read halts 3 residues ahead of the CDR3 end, with the missing end drawn from the germline J gene. The chain couples TRBV6-4 to TRBJ1-2; 7 bases align to TRBD1. Germline loops: CDR1 MRHNA, CDR2 SNTAGT. The CDR3 consists of 14 residues. The CDR3 protein is CASRAGTALGGYTF. The DNA read from the CDR3 is TGTGCCAGCAGGGCCGGGACAGCCTTGGGAGGC.

This clone came up many times. The CDR3 end falls 3 residues outside the read, so it is completed with the germline J gene. The J gene is TRBJ2-3, the V gene TRBV19; 8 positions match TRBD1. With V trimmed by 5 bases and J by 2 bases, 6 bases remained unmatched. Germline V lookup: CDR1 LNHDA, CDR2 SQIVND (reference sequence). This CDR3 comprises 15 residues. This CDR3 is CASSQTGGNTDTQYF. Partial CDR3 DNA: TGTGCCAGTAGTCAAACAGGGGGTAACACAGATACG.

This clone was observed at least ten times. The read ends 3 residues shy of where the CDR3 ends; the end is completed using the germline J gene. V usage is TRBV30 and J usage is TRBJ2-1; 11 nucleotides align to TRBD1. This CDR3 has 15 amino acids. Germline loops: CDR1 GTSNPN, CDR2 SVGIG (reference sequence). Trimming removed 2 bases from V and 9 bases from J; junction bases left unmatched: 9. CDR3 residues: CAWSTSGTGGGEQFF. CDR3 DNA (partial): TGTGCCTGGAGTACGTCCGGGACAGGGGGTGGTGAG.